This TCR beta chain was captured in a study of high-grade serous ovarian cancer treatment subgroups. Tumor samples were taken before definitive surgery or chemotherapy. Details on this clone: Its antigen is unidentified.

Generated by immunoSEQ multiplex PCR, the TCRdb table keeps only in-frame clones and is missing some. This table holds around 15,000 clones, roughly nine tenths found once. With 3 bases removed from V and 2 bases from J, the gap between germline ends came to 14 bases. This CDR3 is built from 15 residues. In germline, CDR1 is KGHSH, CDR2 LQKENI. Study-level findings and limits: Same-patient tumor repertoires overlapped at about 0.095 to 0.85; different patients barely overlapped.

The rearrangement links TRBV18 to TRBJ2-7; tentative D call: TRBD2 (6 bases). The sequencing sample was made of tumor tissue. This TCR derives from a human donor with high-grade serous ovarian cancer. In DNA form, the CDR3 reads TGTGCCAGCTCACCTTTTAGCGGAATAACCTACGAGCAGTACTTC. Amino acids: CASSPFSGITYEQYF.